The 8 T cell receptor beta chains reported below all come from one sample, sequenced in a study of CD4 and CD8 cells across lung adenocarcinoma regions. From the PCR reads, TCRdb called clonotypes with MiXCR, one entry per CDR3 protein. The sample carries around 18,000 distinct CDR3 sequences, roughly 51% recorded once. Specimen: CD8+ T cells from the center of a lung tumor. The origin of the receptors is a female donor with lung adenocarcinoma. The CD4 and CD8 labels of this study may be unreliable.

At least ten counts were recorded for this clonotype. The V gene is TRBV6-4, the J gene TRBJ2-1, with D possibly matching TRBD1 (5 bases). The length of the CDR3 is 16 residues. V gave up 3 bases and J gave up 0 bases, with 12 bases separating them. Looked up from germline, CDR1 is MRHNA and CDR2 is SNTAGT. The CDR3 here is CASSEEGAGSYNEQFF. For the CDR3, the DNA is TGTGCCAGCAGTGAAGAAGGGGCCGGCTCCTACAATGAGCAGTTCTTC.

This clonotype has ten or more counts. This may arise from a read error, as a much more abundant clone is one base away. V and J are TRBV6-5 and TRBJ2-1; D remains unclear. Trimming left V 5 bases short and J 13 bases short, with 21 bases between. CDR3 length equals 14 residues. Germline CDR1 is MNHEY and CDR2 is SVGAGI. The CDR3 DNA is TGTGCCAGCAGTCTACAGCCTGGCGGAGAGACCCAGTTCTTC. Its translation is CASSLQPGGETQFF.

The table lists this clonotype with a few counts. The rearrangement joins TRBV5-1 to TRBJ2-3; 16 positions agree with TRBD2. V lost 0 bases and J lost 6; bases outside the gene matches: 7. The germline CDR1 and CDR2 sequences are SGHRS and YFSETQ. The CDR3 is 18 amino acids. CDR3 coding DNA: TGCGCCAGCAGCTTGGGCCTCGGGACTAGCGGGGGGGCCGATACGCAGTATTTT. Its protein is CASSLGLGTSGGADTQYF.

This rearrangement joins TRBV27 to TRBJ2-1, with D possibly being TRBD1 (6 bases). The V and J ends lost 2 bases and 7 bases respectively, with 18 bases between them. The CDR3 contains 16 residues. Germline CDR1 and CDR2: MNHEY and SMNVEV (reference sequence). In DNA, the CDR3 is TGTGCCAGCAGTTTACAGAGGACAGTGATCGCGAATGAGCAGTTCTTC. Its translation is CASSLQRTVIANEQFF.

The V gene is TRBV27, the J gene TRBJ2-2; 9 nucleotides agree with TRBD1. With V trimmed by 5 bases and J by 3 bases, 7 bases remained unmatched. CDR1 is MNHEY, CDR2 SMNVEV, per germline (reference sequence). The CDR3 runs to 16 residues. CDR3 nucleotides: TGTGCCAGCAGTCCTTGGACAGGGGTGGACACCGGGGAGCTGTTTTTT. Its protein product is CASSPWTGVDTGELFF.

Comment on this clonotype: At one end the junction does not follow the germline gene, possibly because of a read error. The chain uses TRBV6-1 and TRBJ2-4; either TRBD1 or TRBD2 may supply D (5 bases each). Germline V gene lookup returns CDR1 MNHNS and CDR2 SASEGT. The CDR3 consists of 16 residues. The CDR3 loop is CASSVSGTRAKDTQYF. In nucleotides, the CDR3 is TGTGCCAGCAGTGTCTCGGGGACGAGAGCCAAAGACACGCAGTACTTT.

This clonotype was detected only a few times. This chain links TRBV6-2 or TRBV6-3 with TRBJ2-5; 8 bases agree with TRBD2. This CDR3 spans 14 amino acids. Per germline, CDR1 MNHEY and CDR2 SVGEGT. CDR3 amino acids: CAGSGGRDQETQYF. Here the CDR3 DNA reads TGTGCGGGCAGCGGGGGCCGAGACCAAGAGACCCAGTACTTC.

This chain connects TRBV7-2 to TRBJ2-1; 11 bases agree with TRBD2. CDR1 is SGHTA and CDR2 is FQGNSA in the germline V gene. With V trimmed by 5 bases and J by 0 bases, 6 bases remained unmatched. There are 17 residues in the CDR3. The CDR3, as DNA: TGTGCCAGCAGCGTCCGACTAGCGGGAAGCTCCTACAATGAGCAGTTCTTC. This sequence encodes CASSVRLAGSSYNEQFF.